This T cell receptor beta chain was observed in a study of shared clonotypes between healthy human individuals. The naive CD8 subset, CD45RO-negative cells positively selected for CCR7, excluded terminally differentiated effector memory CD45RA+ cells. Profiled with immunoSEQ multiplex PCR; TCRdb holds only in-frame clones, not every one. This repertoire shows around 2.1 million clones, about 93% found once; its top ten account for around 1.7%. V dropped 6 bases and J dropped 4 bases, with 16 bases sitting between them. Germline CDR1 reads MNHEY; CDR2 reads SMNVEV (reference sequence). The CDR3 totals 14 residues.

The source of this sequence is a young man in good health. Some clones in this sample may be carry-over from other donors' samples. The source material was naive CD8+ T cells from PBMCs. J is TRBJ2-7 and V is TRBV27; D perhaps matches TRBD2 (6 bases). CDR3 region: CASSAGFLGYEQYF. CDR3 coding DNA: TGTGCCAGCAGCGCGGGGTTCCTTGGGTACGAGCAGTACTTC.